This T cell receptor beta chain was profiled in a study of human T cells and chemical hapten exposure. Study results and caveats: Sensitization with DPC brought no change to TCRs above 1 in 1000 in frequency.

The CDR3 runs to 12 residues. Germline V gives CDR1 SQVTM, CDR2 ANQGSEA. V shed 2 bases and J 9 bases; nucleotides not matched to a gene: 4. The sample holds many counts of this clonotype. Antigen specificity is unknown. Total RNA extraction was carried out from unfractionated whole blood. Library construction involved attaching unique molecular identifiers to individual cDNA molecules, which allowed quantitative, reproducible TCR counting. One entry per CDR3 protein, called by TCRdb with MiXCR from the 5' RACE reads. The top ten hold over 1.2% of the sample, which has 120,000 to 150,000 distinct CDR3 sequences, around 4.1% seen once.

The chain employs TRBV29-1 and TRBJ2-1, with 7 bases fitting TRBD1. The origin of this receptor is a female donor in good health. The CDR3: CSVESQGVEQFF. In DNA form, the CDR3 reads TGCAGCGTTGAATCCCAGGGGGTTGAGCAGTTCTTC.